These 5 T cell receptor beta chains share one sample of origin, sequenced in a study of blood T cell repertoires in COVID-19. Clones were read by immunoSEQ multiplex PCR, and TCRdb kept only the in-frame ones, dropping some. The sample includes about 78,000 clones, about 93% of them seen just once. Sequencing was carried out using peripheral blood. The source is a woman older than 75 with acute or convalescent COVID-19.

The V gene is TRBV4-3, the J gene TRBJ1-2; 10 bases map to TRBD1. The CDR3 contains 15 residues. In germline, CDR1 is LGHNA, CDR2 YSLEER. The ends lost 4 bases at V and 4 bases at J; junction bases unmatched: 6. The CDR3 here is CASSPGTGESYGYTF. The CDR3 DNA reads as TGCGCCAGCAGCCCAGGGACAGGGGAGTCCTATGGCTACACCTTC.

The rearrangement links TRBV5-1 to TRBJ2-7; D ambiguous. Deletions cut 0 bases from V and 4 bases from J, with 11 bases between. The length of the CDR3 is 14 residues. From germline, CDR1 is SGHRS and CDR2 YFSETQ. CDR3 coding DNA: TGCGCCAGCAGCTTGGCCGTCGGTAGTTACGAGCAGTACTTC. It encodes CASSLAVGSYEQYF.

The chain links TRBV28 to TRBJ2-7; 7 nucleotides align to TRBD1. The CDR3 runs to 14 residues. The germline V gene encodes CDR1 MDHEN and CDR2 SYDVKM. V lost 6 bases to trimming and J lost 2 bases; unmatched junction nucleotides: 7. DNA of the CDR3: TGTGCCAGCAGCTCCGGGACAGAGCCCTACGAGCAGTACTTC. This codes for CASSSGTEPYEQYF.

On this clone: A junction boundary mismatches the germline segment, possibly from a read error. The rearrangement links TRBV7-7 to TRBJ2-5; TRBD2 agrees at 8 bases. The CDR3 has 16 residues. CDR1 is SSHAT and CDR2 is FNYEAQ in the germline V gene (reference sequence). The CDR3: CASSLGLGLGQETQYF. The DNA for the CDR3 is TGTGCTAGCAGCCTGGGACTAGGCTTGGGCCAAGAGACCCAGTACTTC.

This chain uses TRBV6-5 with TRBJ1-1; 8 bases are shared with TRBD1. V lost 6 bases and J lost 7; bases outside the gene matches: 7. This CDR3 comprises 13 residues. CDR1 and CDR2 from the germline V gene are MNHEY and SVGAGI. In DNA, the CDR3 is TGTGCCAGCAGACGTTTCGACAGGGGTGAAGCTTTCTTT. It specifies CASRRFDRGEAFF.